This T cell receptor beta chain is from a study of control samples from healthy donors and cancer patients. Trimming took 5 bases from V and 7 from J; bases not matched to a gene: 6. This CDR3 has 14 residues. Germline V gives CDR1 SEHNR, CDR2 FQNEAQ (reference sequence). This clone has a count of ten or more. Produced via immunoSEQ multiplex PCR; TCRdb's table is partial and in-frame only. Of about 230,000 clones in the sample, approximately 80% were seen once. The sequencing input was PBMCs. This clonotype originated in a woman aged 60-70 years with lung cancer. The rearrangement uses TRBV7-9 and TRBJ1-2; 11 nucleotides align to TRBD1. CDR3 sequence reads: CASSLGTGGFGYTF. For the CDR3, the DNA is TGTGCCAGCAGCCTCGGGACAGGGGGGTTTGGCTACACCTTC. Variable domain in full (rest from reference TRBV7-9 and TRBJ1-2): DTGVSQNPRHKITKRGQNVTFRCDPISEHNRLYWYRQTLGQGPEFLTYFQNEAQLEKSRLLSDRFSAERPKGSFSTLEIQRTEQGDSAMYLCASSLGTGGFGYTFGSGTRLTVV.